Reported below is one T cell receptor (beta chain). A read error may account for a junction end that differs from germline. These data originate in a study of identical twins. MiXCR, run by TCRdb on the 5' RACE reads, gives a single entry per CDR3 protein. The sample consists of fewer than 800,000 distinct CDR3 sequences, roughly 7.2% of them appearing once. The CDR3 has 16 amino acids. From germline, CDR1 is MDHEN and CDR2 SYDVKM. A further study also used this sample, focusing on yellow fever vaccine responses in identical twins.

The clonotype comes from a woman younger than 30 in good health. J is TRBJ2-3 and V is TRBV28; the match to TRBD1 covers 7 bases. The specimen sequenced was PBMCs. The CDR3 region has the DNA TGTGTCAGCAGTGCTTCGGGGACAGTCAGCGCAGATACGCAGTATTTT. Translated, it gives CVSSASGTVSADTQYF.